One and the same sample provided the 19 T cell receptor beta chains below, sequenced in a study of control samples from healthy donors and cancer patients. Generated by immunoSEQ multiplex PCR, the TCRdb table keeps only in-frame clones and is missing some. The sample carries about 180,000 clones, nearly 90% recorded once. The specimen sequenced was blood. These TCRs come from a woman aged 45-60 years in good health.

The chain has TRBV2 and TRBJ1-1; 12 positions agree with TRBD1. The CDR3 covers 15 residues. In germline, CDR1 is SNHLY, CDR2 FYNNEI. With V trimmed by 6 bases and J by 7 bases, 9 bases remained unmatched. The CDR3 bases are TGTGCCAGCAGAAGGGACAGGGGGCAGTTCGGTGAAGCTTTCTTT. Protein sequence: CASRRDRGQFGEAFF.

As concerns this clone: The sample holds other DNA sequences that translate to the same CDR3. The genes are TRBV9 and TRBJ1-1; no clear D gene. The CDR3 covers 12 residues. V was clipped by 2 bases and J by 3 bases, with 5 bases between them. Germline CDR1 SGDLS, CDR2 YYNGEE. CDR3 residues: CASSVRDTEAFF. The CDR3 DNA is TGTGCCAGCAGCGTCAGAGACACTGAAGCTTTCTTT. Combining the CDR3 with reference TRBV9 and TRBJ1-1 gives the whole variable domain DSGVTQTPKHLITATGQRVTLRCSPRSGDLSVYWYQQSLDQGLQFLIQYYNGEERAKGNILERFSAQQFPDLHSELNLSSLELGDSALYFCASSVRDTEAFFGQGTRLTVV.

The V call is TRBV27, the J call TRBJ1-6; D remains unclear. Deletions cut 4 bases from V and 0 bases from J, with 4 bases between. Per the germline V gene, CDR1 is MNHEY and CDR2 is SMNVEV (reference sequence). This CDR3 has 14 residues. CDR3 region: CASSSSSYNSPLHF. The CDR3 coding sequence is TGTGCCAGCAGTTCCAGCTCCTATAATTCACCCCTCCACTTT.

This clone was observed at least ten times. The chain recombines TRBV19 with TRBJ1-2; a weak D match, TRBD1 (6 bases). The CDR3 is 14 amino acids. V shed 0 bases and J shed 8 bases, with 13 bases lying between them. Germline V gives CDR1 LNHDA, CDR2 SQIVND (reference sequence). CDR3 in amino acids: CASSIDFRGRGYTF. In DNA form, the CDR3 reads TGTGCCAGTAGTATAGATTTCAGGGGACGGGGCTACACCTTC.

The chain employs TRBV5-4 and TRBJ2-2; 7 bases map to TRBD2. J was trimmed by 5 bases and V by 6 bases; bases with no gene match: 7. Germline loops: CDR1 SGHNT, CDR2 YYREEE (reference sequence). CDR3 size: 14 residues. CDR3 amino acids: CASMDGGSTGELFF. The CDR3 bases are TGTGCCAGCATGGACGGGGGGTCTACCGGGGAGCTGTTTTTT.

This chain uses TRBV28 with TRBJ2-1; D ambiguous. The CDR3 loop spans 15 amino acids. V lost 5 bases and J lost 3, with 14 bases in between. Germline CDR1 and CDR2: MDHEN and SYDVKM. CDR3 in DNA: TGTGCCAGCAGTCTAAAAAGACTCCGCTACAATGAGCAGTTCTTC. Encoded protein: CASSLKRLRYNEQFF. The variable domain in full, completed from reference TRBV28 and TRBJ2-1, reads DVKVTQSSRYLVKRTGEKVFLECVQDMDHENMFWYRQDPGLGLRLIYFSYDVKMKEKGDIPEGYSVSREKKERFSLILESASTNQTSMYLCASSLKRLRYNEQFFGPGTRLTVL.

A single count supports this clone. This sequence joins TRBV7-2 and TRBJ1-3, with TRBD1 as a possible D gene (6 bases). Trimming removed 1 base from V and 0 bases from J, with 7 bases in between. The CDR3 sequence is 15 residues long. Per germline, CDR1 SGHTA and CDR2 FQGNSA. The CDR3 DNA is TGTGCCAGCAGCTTAGTAGGGGGCTCTGGAAACACCATATATTTT. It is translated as CASSLVGGSGNTIYF.

CDR3 protein: CASSVAGTSRGTDTQYF. The CDR3, as DNA: TGTGCCAGCAGCGTAGCTGGGACTAGCAGAGGCACAGATACGCAGTATTTT. The chain recombines TRBV9 with TRBJ2-3, with 9 positions matching TRBD2. Germline V gene lookup returns CDR1 SGDLS and CDR2 YYNGEE. The CDR3 sequence is 17 residues long. V was pared by 0 bases and J by 1 base, with 6 bases of the junction left unmatched.

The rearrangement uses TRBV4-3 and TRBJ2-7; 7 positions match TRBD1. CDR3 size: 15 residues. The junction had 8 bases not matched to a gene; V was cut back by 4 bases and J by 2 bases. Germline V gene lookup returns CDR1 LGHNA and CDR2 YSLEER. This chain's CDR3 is CASSLGTGDPYEQYF. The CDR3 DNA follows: TGCGCCAGCAGCCTTGGAACAGGGGACCCCTACGAGCAGTACTTC.

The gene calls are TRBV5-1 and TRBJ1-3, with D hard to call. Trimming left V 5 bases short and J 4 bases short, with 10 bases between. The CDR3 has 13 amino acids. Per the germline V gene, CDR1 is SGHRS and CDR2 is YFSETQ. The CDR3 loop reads CASRLSGGNTIYF. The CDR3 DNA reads TGCGCCAGCAGGTTGTCGGGAGGAAACACCATATATTTT.

CDR3 loop: CASSSAGERVVDGYTF. CDR3 DNA: TGTGCCAGCAGTTCCGCCGGGGAGAGGGTGGTGGATGGCTACACCTTC. The chain recombines TRBV28 with TRBJ1-2; D is ambiguous. This CDR3 is built from 16 residues. Between the trimmed V and J ends, which lost 4 bases and 6 bases, there was a span of 21 bases. Germline CDR1 MDHEN, CDR2 SYDVKM.

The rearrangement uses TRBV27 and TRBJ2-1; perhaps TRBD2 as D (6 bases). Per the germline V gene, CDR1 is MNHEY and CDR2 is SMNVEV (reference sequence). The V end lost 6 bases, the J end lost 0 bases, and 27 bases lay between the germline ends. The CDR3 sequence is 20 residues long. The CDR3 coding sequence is TGTGCCAGCAGCCCCAGCGGGTGGTCGAAACAGAAAAGCTCCTACAATGAGCAGTTCTTC. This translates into CASSPSGWSKQKSSYNEQFF.

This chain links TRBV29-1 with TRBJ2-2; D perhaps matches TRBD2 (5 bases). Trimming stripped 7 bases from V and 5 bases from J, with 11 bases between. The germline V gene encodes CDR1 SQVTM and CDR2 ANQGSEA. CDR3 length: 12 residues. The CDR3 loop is CSADLATGELFF. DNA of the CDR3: TGCAGCGCGGACTTGGCGACCGGGGAGCTGTTTTTT.

The CDR3 sequence: CASSASGGYNEQFF. Written as DNA, the CDR3 is TGTGCCAGCAGTGCCAGCGGGGGTTACAATGAGCAGTTCTTC. The chain employs TRBV6-4 and TRBJ2-1, with TRBD2 matching 8 bases. CDR3 length equals 14 residues. CDR1 and CDR2 from the germline V gene are MRHNA and SNTAGT. J was trimmed by 4 bases and V by 4 bases; bases with no gene match: 3.

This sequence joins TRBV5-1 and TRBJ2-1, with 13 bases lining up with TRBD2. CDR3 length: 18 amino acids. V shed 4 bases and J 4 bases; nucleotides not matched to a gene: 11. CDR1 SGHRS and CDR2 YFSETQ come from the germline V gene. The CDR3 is CASSPGLAGHSVYNEQFF. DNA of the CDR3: TGCGCCAGCAGCCCGGGACTAGCGGGACACTCAGTATACAATGAGCAGTTCTTC.

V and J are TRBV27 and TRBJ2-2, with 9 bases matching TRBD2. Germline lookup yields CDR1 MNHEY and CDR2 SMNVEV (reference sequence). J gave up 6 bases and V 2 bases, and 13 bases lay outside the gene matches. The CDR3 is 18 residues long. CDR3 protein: CASSLGSSGGRPAGELFF. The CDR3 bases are TGTGCCAGCAGTTTAGGGTCCAGCGGGGGGCGCCCTGCCGGGGAGCTGTTTTTT.

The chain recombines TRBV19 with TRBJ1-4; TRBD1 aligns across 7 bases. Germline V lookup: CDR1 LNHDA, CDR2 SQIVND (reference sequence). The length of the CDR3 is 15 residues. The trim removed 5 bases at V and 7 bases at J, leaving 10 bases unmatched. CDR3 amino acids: CASSAAATGREKLFF. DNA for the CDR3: TGTGCCAGTAGTGCGGCGGCGACAGGGCGTGAAAAACTGTTTTTT.

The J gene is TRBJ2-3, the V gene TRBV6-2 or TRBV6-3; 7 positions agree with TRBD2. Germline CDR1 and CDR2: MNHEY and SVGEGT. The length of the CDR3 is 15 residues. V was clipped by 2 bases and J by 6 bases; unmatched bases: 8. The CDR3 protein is CASSYVPGGMDTQYF. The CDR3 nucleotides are TGTGCCAGCAGTTACGTTCCGGGGGGTATGGATACGCAGTATTTT.

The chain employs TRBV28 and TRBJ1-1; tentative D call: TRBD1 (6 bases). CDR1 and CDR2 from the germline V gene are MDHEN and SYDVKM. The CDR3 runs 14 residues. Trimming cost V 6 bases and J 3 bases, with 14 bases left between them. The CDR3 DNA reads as TGTGCCAGCAGCCCACGGGACAAATACACTGAAGCTTTCTTT. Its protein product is CASSPRDKYTEAFF.